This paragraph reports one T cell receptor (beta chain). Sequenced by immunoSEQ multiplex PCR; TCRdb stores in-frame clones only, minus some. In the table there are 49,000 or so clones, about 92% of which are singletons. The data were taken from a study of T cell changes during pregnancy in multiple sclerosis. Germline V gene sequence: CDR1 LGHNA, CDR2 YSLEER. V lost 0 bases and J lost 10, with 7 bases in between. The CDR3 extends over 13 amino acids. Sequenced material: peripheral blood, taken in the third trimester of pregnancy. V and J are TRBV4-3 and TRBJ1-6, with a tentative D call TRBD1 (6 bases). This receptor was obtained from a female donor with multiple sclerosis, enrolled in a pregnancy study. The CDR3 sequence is CASSQEQGSPLHF. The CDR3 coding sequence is TGCGCCAGCAGCCAAGAACAGGGATCACCCCTCCACTTT.